These T cell receptor beta chains were read from a single sample in a study of blood T cell repertoires in COVID-19. Assay: immunoSEQ multiplex PCR; the TCRdb copy retains only in-frame clones and omits some. The sample lists 240,000 or so clones; more than 75% were seen once. The sample was PBMCs or T cells enriched from blood (not recorded which). The source of these receptors is a woman aged 40 to 50 with acute COVID-19. Each CDR3 is given with its conserved first and last residue. D genes are given only for firm matches. Expanded clones get a size class; other rows say once, few or many, or leave the size out.

V gene: TRBV19; clone size: .; J gene: TRBJ1-5; D gene: .; CDR3 protein: CASTTPEVGVDQPQHF; CDR3 DNA: TGTGCCAGTACCACACCAGAGGTCGGGGTTGATCAGCCCCAGCATTTT
V gene: TRBV7-9; clone size: .; J gene: TRBJ1-4; D gene: TRBD1; CDR3 protein: CASSLGQGQTEKLFF; CDR3 DNA: TGTGCCAGCAGCTTAGGACAGGGACAAACTGAAAAACTGTTTTTT
V gene: TRBV20-1; clone size: .; J gene: TRBJ2-7; D gene: .; CDR3 protein: CSASFAVSSYEQYF; CDR3 DNA: TGCAGTGCTAGTTTTGCGGTCAGCTCCTACGAGCAGTACTTC
V gene: TRBV3-1/TRBV3-2; clone size: once; J gene: TRBJ2-1; D gene: .; CDR3 protein: CASSPGDKNNEQFF; CDR3 DNA: TGTGCCAGCAGCCCAGGGGACAAGAACAATGAGCAGTTCTTC
V gene: TRBV6-9; clone size: few; J gene: TRBJ2-7; D gene: TRBD2; CDR3 protein: CASRILAGVTGEQYF; CDR3 DNA: TGTGCCAGCAGGATTCTAGCGGGAGTAACGGGAGAGCAGTACTTC
V gene: TRBV28; clone size: .; J gene: TRBJ2-3; D gene: .; CDR3 protein: CASGTGGGTDTQYF; CDR3 DNA: TGTGCCAGCGGCACAGGGGGGGGCACAGATACGCAGTATTTT
V gene: TRBV4-1; clone size: .; J gene: TRBJ1-3; D gene: TRBD1; CDR3 protein: CASSQPQGVGGNTIYF; CDR3 DNA: TGCGCCAGCAGCCAGCCCCAGGGGGTTGGTGGAAACACCATATATTTT
V gene: TRBV21-1; clone size: .; J gene: TRBJ2-7; D gene: .; CDR3 protein: CASSKPPQTSGRSHEQYF; CDR3 DNA: TGTGCCAGCAGCAAACCCCCCCAAACGAGCGGGAGGTCGCACGAGCAGTACTTC
V gene: TRBV28; clone size: .; J gene: TRBJ2-7; D gene: .; CDR3 protein: CASTSVAMTYEQYF; CDR3 DNA: TGTGCCAGCACCTCCGTGGCTATGACATACGAGCAGTACTTC
V gene: TRBV11-2; clone size: .; J gene: TRBJ2-1; D gene: .; CDR3 protein: CASSPSFSQGEQFF; CDR3 DNA: TGTGCCAGCAGCCCCTCGTTTAGTCAGGGGGAGCAGTTCTTC
V gene: TRBV7-9; clone size: .; J gene: TRBJ1-2; D gene: .; CDR3 protein: CASSDTNYGYTF; CDR3 DNA: TGTGCCAGCAGCGACACTAACTATGGCTACACCTTC
V gene: TRBV5-1; clone size: .; J gene: TRBJ2-7; D gene: TRBD2; CDR3 protein: CASSLAGSSYEQYF; CDR3 DNA: TGCGCCAGCAGTTTAGCGGGCAGCTCCTACGAGCAGTACTTC
V gene: TRBV9; clone size: once; J gene: TRBJ2-2; D gene: .; CDR3 protein: CASSAEGGPNTGELFF; CDR3 DNA: TGTGCCAGCAGCGCTGAGGGGGGGCCGAACACCGGGGAGCTGTTTTTT
V gene: TRBV4-1; clone size: .; J gene: TRBJ2-7; D gene: .; CDR3 protein: CASSQGPSDSYEQYF; CDR3 DNA: TGCGCCAGCAGCCAAGGTCCTAGCGACTCCTACGAGCAGTACTTC
V gene: TRBV7-3; clone size: .; J gene: TRBJ2-2; D gene: TRBD1; CDR3 protein: CASSSQGAGTTGELFF; CDR3 DNA: TGTGCCAGCAGCTCCCAGGGGGCCGGGACCACCGGGGAGCTGTTTTTT
V gene: TRBV2; clone size: .; J gene: TRBJ2-7; D gene: TRBD2; CDR3 protein: CASSRGGYEQYF; CDR3 DNA: TGTGCCAGCAGTCGGGGGGGCTACGAGCAGTACTTC
V gene: TRBV19; clone size: .; J gene: TRBJ2-1; D gene: TRBD1; CDR3 protein: CASSPRDRKQSEQFF; CDR3 DNA: TGTGCCAGTAGTCCCCGGGACAGAAAGCAGAGTGAGCAGTTCTTC
V gene: TRBV7-3; clone size: .; J gene: TRBJ2-1; D gene: TRBD2; CDR3 protein: CASSWGLAGEPNNEQFF; CDR3 DNA: TGTGCCAGCAGCTGGGGACTAGCGGGAGAGCCGAACAATGAGCAGTTCTTC